The 30 T cell receptor beta chains below were found in one sample sequenced in a study of T cells in Graves' hyperthyroidism and ophthalmopathy. Authors of the study amplified TCR beta CDR3 regions from RNA transcripts. In the first-round RT-PCR of the TCR CDR3, the HTBI primer set was used. TCRdb reanalysed the multiplex PCR reads using MiXCR and keeps one entry per CDR3 protein. The data show roughly 290,000 distinct CDR3 sequences, about a sixth seen once. Input material: blood. The receptors shown here come from an older woman with Graves' ophthalmopathy.

This clonotype was seen a handful of times. The V and J genes are TRBV20-1 and TRBJ2-1; D not certain. The V end lost 6 bases, the J end lost 6 bases, and 18 bases lay between the germline ends. Germline CDR1 and CDR2: DFQATT and SNEGSKA (reference sequence). CDR3 length: 14 amino acids. CDR3 sequence: CSAPDLARSNEQFF. The CDR3 DNA sequence: TGCAGTGCCCCCGATTTAGCCCGTAGCAATGAGCAGTTCTTC.

In this sample, this clonotype turned up many times. The chain combines TRBV11-2 with TRBJ2-1, with 13 bases fitting TRBD2. Germline loops: CDR1 SGHAT, CDR2 FQNNGV. The ends lost 3 bases at V and 2 bases at J; junction bases unmatched: 10. This CDR3 has 19 residues. The CDR3: CASSFSWTSGGLPYNEQFF. The CDR3 nucleotides are TGTGCCAGCAGCTTCTCCTGGACTAGCGGGGGCCTGCCCTACAATGAGCAGTTCTTC.

In this sample, this clonotype turned up many times. The J gene is TRBJ1-2, the V gene TRBV7-9, with D possibly matching TRBD1 (5 bases). Trimming left V 5 bases short and J 4 bases short, with 11 bases between. Germline V CDR1 and CDR2: SEHNR, FQNEAQ (reference sequence). There are 13 residues in the CDR3. The CDR3 spells CASSPRQSYGYTF. CDR3 coding DNA: TGTGCCAGCAGCCCTAGACAGTCCTATGGCTACACCTTC.

This clonotype was found many times. This chain links TRBV27 with TRBJ1-6; D perhaps matches TRBD1 (5 bases). The CDR3 totals 18 residues. The V and J ends lost 5 bases and 6 bases respectively, with 23 bases between them. Looked up from germline, CDR1 is MNHEY and CDR2 is SMNVEV (reference sequence). CDR3 DNA: TGTGCCAGCAGTGATACAGGTTGGGAGTATTTGGCTAATTCACCCCTCCACTTT. Translated: CASSDTGWEYLANSPLHF.

This clonotype was counted ten times or more. The CDR3 DNA follows: TGTGCCAGCAGTTTATCAGGGGACAATCAGCCCCAGCATTTT. This sequence encodes CASSLSGDNQPQHF. The chain combines TRBV27 with TRBJ1-5, with D perhaps TRBD1 (5 bases). The germline gives CDR1 MNHEY, CDR2 SMNVEV (reference sequence). V was clipped by 0 bases and J by 3 bases, with 6 bases between them. The CDR3 is made up of 14 amino acids.

DNA of the CDR3: TGTGCCAGCAGCTTGGTAGGGTCCAATGAGCAGTTCTTC. Translation gives CASSLVGSNEQFF. The gene calls are TRBV5-5 and TRBJ2-1; D call uncertain. Germline V gene data show CDR1 as SGHKS and CDR2 as YYEKEE (reference sequence). The V gene lost 0 bases and the J gene lost 6 bases, with 7 bases spanning the gap. This CDR3 contains 13 residues.

This sequence joins TRBV9 and TRBJ2-3, with D possibly being TRBD2 (7 bases). The CDR3 has 15 amino acids. The germline gives CDR1 SGDLS, CDR2 YYNGEE. V lost 0 bases, J lost 1 base, and 9 bases lay in between. This CDR3 reads CASSVVGGRTDTQYF. CDR3 in DNA: TGTGCCAGCAGCGTAGTCGGGGGGCGCACAGATACGCAGTATTTT.

In its sample, this clonotype was seen once. This may be a read error: a much more frequent sequence differs by one nucleotide. The chain couples TRBV15 to TRBJ2-2; 8 bases line up with TRBD1. The CDR3 has 15 amino acids. The V and J ends lost 8 bases and 7 bases, in that order; junction bases with no gene match: 12. Germline loops: CDR1 LNHNV, CDR2 YYDKDF (reference sequence). As DNA, the CDR3 is TGTGCCACCGGTCAGGGGGCCCGGTGGATCGGGGAGCTGTTTTTT. This gives the protein CATGQGARWIGELFF.

This clonotype was counted a few times. The CDR3 protein is CASAYKQSYEQYF. DNA of the CDR3: TGTGCCAGCGCCTACAAACAATCCTACGAGCAGTACTTC. This chain uses TRBV27 with TRBJ2-7, with unresolved D. Germline CDR1 is MNHEY and CDR2 is SMNVEV (reference sequence). This CDR3 is built from 13 residues. Trimming took off 8 bases at V and 1 base at J, with 12 bases between the two ends.

V is TRBV20-1 and J is TRBJ2-2, with 12 nucleotides matching TRBD2. Trimming at V came to 0 bases and at J to 1 base, leaving 12 bases not matched to a gene. CDR3 size: 20 residues. Germline CDR1 reads DFQATT; CDR2 reads SNEGSKA (reference sequence). As DNA, the CDR3 is TGCAGTGCTAGAGATTTTCCTAGCGGGAGGGGGACGGGGAACACCGGGGAGCTGTTTTTT. It yields the protein CSARDFPSGRGTGNTGELFF.

This clonotype was observed at least ten times. This chain joins TRBV6-1 and TRBJ1-1; D unclear. The V gene's germline CDR1 is MNHNS and CDR2 SASEGT. This CDR3 has 14 residues. Trimming stripped 6 bases from V and 1 base from J, with 12 bases between. CDR3 DNA: TGTGCCAGCAGCGCCCTTTCTAAGAACACTGAAGCTTTCTTT. Translated, it gives CASSALSKNTEAFF.

This chain connects TRBV20-1 to TRBJ2-7; D perhaps matches TRBD1 (5 bases). Germline V gene lookup returns CDR1 DFQATT and CDR2 SNEGSKA (reference sequence). The CDR3 runs to 14 residues. Trimming removed 5 bases at V and 1 base at J, with 15 bases between. In nucleotides, the CDR3 is TGCAGTGCTGACCGAATCCAGGGTTCCTACGAGCAGTACTTC. Its translation: CSADRIQGSYEQYF.

The table lists this clonotype with a few counts. The V gene is TRBV5-1, the J gene TRBJ2-6; 7 positions match TRBD1. Per germline, CDR1 SGHRS and CDR2 YFSETQ. Losses at the gene ends were 3 bases for V and 4 bases for J; bases not matched to a gene: 4. This CDR3 comprises 15 residues. The chain's CDR3 is CASSSQGTGANVLTF. The CDR3 DNA reads as TGCGCCAGCAGCTCACAGGGGACCGGGGCCAACGTCCTGACTTTC.

This clonotype was seen a handful of times. At one of its ends the junction is not consistent with the germline gene, which may arise from a read error. The CDR3 protein is CACSLTDKYGYTF. Here the CDR3 DNA reads TGTGCCTGCAGCTTAACGGACAAATATGGCTACACCTTC. This sequence joins TRBV7-3 and TRBJ1-2; perhaps TRBD1 as D (5 bases). CDR3 size: 13 residues. Germline V gives CDR1 SGHTA, CDR2 FQGTGA.

This clonotype was observed many times. The CDR3 region has the DNA TGTGCCAGCAGCTTAAGCTATGGTACCGAGCAGTACTTC. It encodes CASSLSYGTEQYF. This chain connects TRBV7-3 to TRBJ2-7; D remains ambiguous. V was cut by 1 base and J by 6 bases, with 10 bases left in between. The CDR3 is 13 amino acids. The germline V gene has CDR1 SGHTA and CDR2 FQGTGA.

CDR3 sequence reads: CASSPSGGRNSNQPQHF. The CDR3 DNA reads TGTGCCAGCAGTCCATCAGGGGGACGTAATAGCAATCAGCCCCAGCATTTT. This chain uses TRBV6-2 or TRBV6-3 with TRBJ1-5; 7 nucleotides agree with TRBD1. This CDR3 has 17 residues. Trimming cost V 5 bases and J 0 bases; bases outside gene matches: 10. CDR1 is MNHEY, CDR2 SVGEGT, per germline.

This clonotype was counted ten times or more. This chain joins TRBV7-2 and TRBJ1-2, with TRBD1 matching over 8 bases. CDR3 size: 13 residues. Germline V gives CDR1 SGHTA, CDR2 FQGNSA. The V segment lost 5 bases and the J segment 8 bases; nucleotides outside the gene matches: 7. Here the CDR3 reads CASSPRDRYGYTF. In DNA form, the CDR3 reads TGTGCCAGCAGCCCGAGGGACAGGTACGGCTACACCTTC.

CDR3 residues: CASSFLRQGPYNEQFF. The CDR3, as DNA: TGTGCCAGCAGTTTCCTTAGACAGGGTCCGTACAATGAGCAGTTCTTC. The J gene is TRBJ2-1, the V gene TRBV6-1; 7 bases align to TRBD1. Germline V gene sequence: CDR1 MNHNS, CDR2 SASEGT. This CDR3 comprises 16 residues. With V trimmed by 5 bases and J by 4 bases, 11 bases remained unmatched.

Comments on this clonotype: A much larger clone is a single base away; this may be a read error. V and J are TRBV27 and TRBJ1-6; D gene unclear. Germline-derived CDR1 and CDR2 are MNHEY and SMNVEV (reference sequence). CDR3 length equals 15 residues. The CDR3 region has the DNA TGTGCCGGCAGAGAGGAGAGCTCCTATAATTCACCCCTCCACTTT. It translates to CAGREESSYNSPLHF.

The V gene is TRBV4-3, the J gene TRBJ2-1; possibly TRBD1 for D (5 bases). CDR1 and CDR2 from the germline V gene are LGHNA and YSLEER. The CDR3 length is 18 residues. Trimming pared 0 bases from V and 6 bases from J, leaving 21 bases between. The CDR3 region is CASSQDLRGRRRSNEQFF. CDR3 DNA: TGCGCCAGCAGCCAAGATCTAAGGGGCCGGCGGCGTAGCAATGAGCAGTTCTTC.

A few counts support this clonotype. V and J are TRBV4-1 and TRBJ2-3, with 10 bases that match TRBD2. The CDR3 runs to 16 residues. J lost 0 bases, V lost 4 bases, and 4 bases had no gene match. Germline assignment: CDR1 MGHRA and CDR2 YSYEKL. The CDR3 protein is CASSRLAGGSTDTQYF. The CDR3 DNA sequence: TGCGCCAGCAGCCGGTTAGCGGGAGGTAGCACAGATACGCAGTATTTT.

A few counts support this clonotype. The J gene is TRBJ1-5, the V gene TRBV7-2; TRBD1 is a possible D gene (6 bases). The V and J ends lost 1 base and 2 bases respectively, with 9 bases between them. Germline V gene lookup returns CDR1 SGHTA and CDR2 FQGNSA. The CDR3 is 15 residues long. CDR3 bases: TGTGCCAGCAGCTTAGTACAGGGAGGCAATCAGCCCCAGCATTTT. The encoded protein is CASSLVQGGNQPQHF. The full variable domain, completed using reference TRBV7-2 and TRBJ1-5, is GAGVSQSPSNKVTEKGKDVELRCDPISGHTALYWYRQSLGQGLEFLIYFQGNSAPDKSGLPSDRFSAERTGGSVSTLTIQRTQQEDSAVYLCASSLVQGGNQPQHFGDGTRLSIL.

This clonotype has just a few counts. The J gene is TRBJ2-1, the V gene TRBV14, with D unresolved. Deletions cut 2 bases from V and 5 bases from J, with 4 bases between. Germline V CDR1 and CDR2: SGHDN, FVKESK. There are 12 residues in the CDR3. The CDR3 nucleotides read TGTGCCAGCAGCCAATATAACAATGAGCAGTTCTTC. It yields the protein CASSQYNNEQFF.

The V gene is TRBV7-3, the J gene TRBJ2-1, with D maybe TRBD2 (6 bases). Germline V gene data show CDR1 as SGHTA and CDR2 as FQGTGA. This CDR3 comprises 12 residues. V lost 2 bases, J lost 8 bases, and 7 bases lay in between. The CDR3 here is CASSLPGDEQFF. As DNA, the CDR3 is TGTGCCAGCAGCTTACCGGGGGATGAGCAGTTCTTC.

In its sample, this clonotype was seen a few times. The chain is built from TRBV24-1 and TRBJ1-2; tentative D call: TRBD1 (5 bases). Per germline, CDR1 KGHDR and CDR2 SFDVKD. The CDR3 is 12 residues long. The germline V and J ends were trimmed by 4 bases and 6 bases, with 8 bases remaining between them. The CDR3 nucleotides read TGTGCCACCAGTGAAGAGGGGAATGGCTACACCTTC. The encoded protein is CATSEEGNGYTF.

As to this clonotype: Possible read error: a much larger clone is one base away. The chain employs TRBV19 and TRBJ2-7, with 10 bases matching TRBD1. J lost 9 bases, V lost 8 bases, and 13 bases had no gene match. Looked up from germline, CDR1 is LNHDA and CDR2 is SQIVND (reference sequence). This CDR3 is 14 amino acids long. CDR3 DNA sequence: TGTGCCAGTGGAACGACAGGGGGCAAGCACGGGCAGTACTTC. It specifies CASGTTGGKHGQYF. The whole variable domain, remainder taken from reference TRBV19 and TRBJ2-7, is DGGITQSPKYLFRKEGQNVTLSCEQNLNHDAMYWYRQDPGQGLRLIYYSQIVNDFQKGDIAEGYSVSREKKESFPLTVTSAQKNPTAFYLCASGTTGGKHGQYFGPGTRLTVT.

V gene TRBV11-3 combines with J gene TRBJ2-2; D call uncertain. V lost 1 base to trimming and J lost 1 base, with 10 bases between them. Looked up from germline, CDR1 is SGHNT and CDR2 is YENEEA. This CDR3 has 16 amino acids. CDR3 amino acids: CASSLVVWVNTGELFF. Here the CDR3 DNA reads TGTGCCAGCAGCTTAGTGGTTTGGGTGAACACCGGGGAGCTGTTTTTT.

The genes are TRBV7-9 and TRBJ1-1; 9 nucleotides line up with TRBD1. This CDR3 has 16 amino acids. Germline V gene sequence: CDR1 SEHNR, CDR2 FQNEAQ (reference sequence). V lost 5 bases to trimming and J lost 0 bases; unmatched junction nucleotides: 7. CDR3 nucleotide sequence: TGTGCCAGCAGCCCCGGGACAGGGACCCTGAACACTGAAGCTTTCTTT. Residues: CASSPGTGTLNTEAFF.

This clonotype was seen repeatedly, ten times or more. The chain joins TRBV6-1 to TRBJ2-7; 10 bases map to TRBD2. Trimming took 7 bases from V and 2 from J; bases not matched to a gene: 5. From germline, CDR1 is MNHNS and CDR2 SASEGT. This CDR3 region has 14 residues. For the CDR3, the DNA is TGTGCCAGCAAGCGGGAGGGTATTACCTACGAGCAGTACTTC. It is translated as CASKREGITYEQYF.

This clonotype was found many times. V and J are TRBV7-9 and TRBJ2-5, with 7 bases lining up with TRBD1. With V trimmed by 4 bases and J by 4 bases, 9 bases remained unmatched. The CDR3 has 15 residues. CDR1 SEHNR and CDR2 FQNEAQ come from the germline V gene (reference sequence). This CDR3 is CASSSRQGIGETQYF. CDR3 coding DNA: TGTGCCAGCAGCTCGCGACAGGGAATAGGAGAGACCCAGTACTTC. The full variable domain, completed using reference TRBV7-9 and TRBJ2-5, is DTGVSQNPRHKITKRGQNVTFRCDPISEHNRLYWYRQTLGQGPEFLTYFQNEAQLEKSRLLSDRFSAERPKGSFSTLEIQRTEQGDSAMYLCASSSRQGIGETQYFGPGTRLLVL.